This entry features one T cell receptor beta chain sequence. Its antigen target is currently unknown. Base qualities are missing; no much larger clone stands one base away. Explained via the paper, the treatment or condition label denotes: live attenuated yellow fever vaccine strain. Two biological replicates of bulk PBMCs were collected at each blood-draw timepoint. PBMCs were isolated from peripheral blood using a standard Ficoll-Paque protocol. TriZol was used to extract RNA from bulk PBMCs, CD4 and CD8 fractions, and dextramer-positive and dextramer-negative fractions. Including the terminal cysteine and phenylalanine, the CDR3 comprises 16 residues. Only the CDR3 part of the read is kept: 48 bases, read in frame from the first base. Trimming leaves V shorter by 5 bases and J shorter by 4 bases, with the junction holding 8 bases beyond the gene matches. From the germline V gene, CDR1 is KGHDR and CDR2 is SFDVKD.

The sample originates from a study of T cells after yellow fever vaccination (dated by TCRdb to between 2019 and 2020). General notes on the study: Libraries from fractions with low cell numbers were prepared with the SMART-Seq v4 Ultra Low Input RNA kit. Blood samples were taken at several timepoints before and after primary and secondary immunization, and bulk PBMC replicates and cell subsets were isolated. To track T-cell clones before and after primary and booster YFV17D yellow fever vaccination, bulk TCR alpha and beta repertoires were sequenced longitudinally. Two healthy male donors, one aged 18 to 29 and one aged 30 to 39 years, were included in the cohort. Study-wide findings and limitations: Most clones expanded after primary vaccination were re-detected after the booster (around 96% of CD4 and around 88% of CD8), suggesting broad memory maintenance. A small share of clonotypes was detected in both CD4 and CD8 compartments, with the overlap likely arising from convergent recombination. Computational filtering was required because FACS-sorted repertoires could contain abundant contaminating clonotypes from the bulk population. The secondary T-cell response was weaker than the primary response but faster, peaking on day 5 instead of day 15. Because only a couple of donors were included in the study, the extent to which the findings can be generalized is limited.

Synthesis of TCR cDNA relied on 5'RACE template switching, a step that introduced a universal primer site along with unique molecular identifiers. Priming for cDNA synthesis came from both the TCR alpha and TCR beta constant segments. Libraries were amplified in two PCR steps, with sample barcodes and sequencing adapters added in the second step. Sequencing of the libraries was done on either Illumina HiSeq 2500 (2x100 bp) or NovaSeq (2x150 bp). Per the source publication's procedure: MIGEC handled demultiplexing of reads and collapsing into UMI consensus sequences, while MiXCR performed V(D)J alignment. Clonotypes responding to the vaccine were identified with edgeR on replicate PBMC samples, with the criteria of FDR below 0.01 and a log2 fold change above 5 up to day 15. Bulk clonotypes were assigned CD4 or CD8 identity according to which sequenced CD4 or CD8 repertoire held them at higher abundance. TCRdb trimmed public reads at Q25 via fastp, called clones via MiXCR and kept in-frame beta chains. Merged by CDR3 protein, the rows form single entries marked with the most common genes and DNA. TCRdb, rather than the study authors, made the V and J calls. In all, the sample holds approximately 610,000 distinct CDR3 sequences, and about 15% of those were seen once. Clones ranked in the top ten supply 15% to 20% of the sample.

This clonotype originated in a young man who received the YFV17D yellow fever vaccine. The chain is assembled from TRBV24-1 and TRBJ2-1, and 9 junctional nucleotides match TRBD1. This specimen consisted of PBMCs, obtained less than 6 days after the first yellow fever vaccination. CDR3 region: CATSGQDRGRYNEQFF. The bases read TGTGCCACCAGTGGACAAGACAGGGGGAGGTACAATGAGCAGTTCTTC.